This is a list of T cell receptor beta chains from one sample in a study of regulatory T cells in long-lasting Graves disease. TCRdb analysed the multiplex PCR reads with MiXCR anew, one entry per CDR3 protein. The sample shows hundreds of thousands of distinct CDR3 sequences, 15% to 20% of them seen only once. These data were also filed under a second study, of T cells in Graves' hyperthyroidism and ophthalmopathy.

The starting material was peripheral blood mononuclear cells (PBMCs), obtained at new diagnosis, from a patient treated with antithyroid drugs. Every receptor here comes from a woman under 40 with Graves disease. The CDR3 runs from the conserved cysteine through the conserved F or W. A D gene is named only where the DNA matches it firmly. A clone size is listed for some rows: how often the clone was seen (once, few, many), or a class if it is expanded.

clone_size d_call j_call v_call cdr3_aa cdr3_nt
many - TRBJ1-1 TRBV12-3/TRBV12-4 CASSHTGYTEAFF TGTGCCAGCAGCCACACAGGGTACACTGAAGCTTTCTTT
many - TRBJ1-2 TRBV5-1 CASSPQVGGYGYTF TGCGCCAGCAGCCCTCAGGTTGGTGGCTATGGCTACACCTTC
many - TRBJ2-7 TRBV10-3 CAIRERGARTYEQYF TGTGCCATCAGGGAGAGGGGGGCCCGAACCTACGAGCAGTACTTC
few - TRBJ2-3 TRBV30 CAWRYSIDTQYF TGTGCCTGGAGGTACTCCATCGATACGCAGTATTTT
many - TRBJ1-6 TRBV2 CASVEPGYRDSPLHF TGTGCCAGCGTAGAACCGGGGTACCGGGATTCACCCCTCCACTTT
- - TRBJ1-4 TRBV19 CASILRTNEKLFF TGTGCCAGTATCCTCAGGACTAATGAAAAACTGTTTTTT
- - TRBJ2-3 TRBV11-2 CASTLLGASTDTQYF TGTGCCAGCACCCTGCTAGGGGCTAGCACAGATACGCAGTATTTT
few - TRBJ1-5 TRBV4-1 CASSQVADGKFQPQHF TGCGCCAGCAGCCAAGTAGCGGACGGCAAATTTCAGCCCCAGCATTTT
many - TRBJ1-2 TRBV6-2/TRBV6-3 CASSGLGSKGYGYTF TGTGCCAGCAGCGGATTAGGGAGTAAAGGCTATGGCTACACCTTC
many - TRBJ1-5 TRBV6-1 CAIKDSTGQPQHF TGTGCCATAAAGGACAGCACCGGACAGCCCCAGCATTTT
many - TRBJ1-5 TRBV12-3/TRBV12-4 CASSLAFGQPQHF TGTGCCAGCAGTTTAGCGTTCGGACAGCCCCAGCATTTT
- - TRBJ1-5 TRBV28 CASTPTETNQPQHF TGTGCCAGCACCCCGACGGAAACCAATCAGCCCCAGCATTTT
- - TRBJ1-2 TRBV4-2 CASSPGAGQSNYGYTF TGTGCCAGCAGCCCCGGTGCCGGCCAGTCGAATTATGGCTACACCTTC
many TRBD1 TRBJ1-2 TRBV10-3 CAISESTFRTGRSSTGYTF TGTGCCATCAGTGAGTCGACATTTCGGACAGGGAGGAGCTCCACCGGCTACACCTTC
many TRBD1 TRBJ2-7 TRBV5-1 CASSLGTGGVEQYF TGCGCCAGCAGCTTGGGGACAGGGGGAGTTGAGCAGTACTTC
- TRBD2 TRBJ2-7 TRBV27 CASSIGTSPREQYF TGTGCCAGCAGTATCGGGACTAGTCCGCGGGAGCAGTACTTC
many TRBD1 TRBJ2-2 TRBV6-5 CASSYGTDLANTGELFF TGTGCCAGCAGTTACGGGACAGATCTCGCGAACACCGGGGAGCTGTTTTTT
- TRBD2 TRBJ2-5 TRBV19 CASSIDGGGKETQYF TGTGCCAGTAGTATAGATGGGGGGGGAAAAGAGACCCAGTACTTC
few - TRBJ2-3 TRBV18 CASSERLVDTQYF TGTGCCAGCTCAGAAAGACTAGTAGATACGCAGTATTTT
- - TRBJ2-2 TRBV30 CAWSTGRAGTGELFF TGTGCCTGGAGTACTGGGCGGGCGGGCACCGGGGAGCTGTTTTTT
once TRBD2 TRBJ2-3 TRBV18 CASSPRPGGGADTQYF TGTGCCAGCTCACCAAGGCCCGGCGGGGGAGCGGATACGCAGTATTTT
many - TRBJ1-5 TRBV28 CASRNGGTGYNQPQHF TGTGCCAGCAGAAACGGGGGCACAGGATACAATCAGCCCCAGCATTTT
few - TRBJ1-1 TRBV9 CASSTRGFDTEAFF TGTGCCAGCAGTACAAGGGGGTTTGACACTGAAGCTTTCTTT
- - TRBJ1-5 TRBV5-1 CASSPEGTSRPQHF TGCGCCAGCAGCCCAGAGGGGACTTCGCGGCCCCAGCATTTT
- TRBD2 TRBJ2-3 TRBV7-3 CASSPGTSGSVADTQYF TGTGCCAGCAGCCCTGGGACTAGCGGGAGTGTAGCAGATACGCAGTATTTT
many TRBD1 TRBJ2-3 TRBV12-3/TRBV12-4 CASRLGGEGTDTQYF TGTGCCAGCAGGCTAGGGGGCGAGGGCACAGATACGCAGTATTTT
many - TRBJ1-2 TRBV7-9 CASSNEGDGYTF TGTGCCAGCAGCAACGAGGGGGATGGCTACACCTTC
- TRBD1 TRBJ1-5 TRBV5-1 CASSLISGTGGNQPQHF TGTGCCAGCAGCTTGATTTCCGGGACAGGGGGCAATCAGCCCCAGCATTTT
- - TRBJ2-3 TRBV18 CASQKPLNTQYF TGTGCCAGCCAAAAGCCCTTGAATACGCAGTATTTT
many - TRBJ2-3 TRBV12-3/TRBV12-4 CASSLAGGKDTQYF TGTGCCAGCAGTTTAGCGGGAGGCAAAGATACGCAGTATTTT
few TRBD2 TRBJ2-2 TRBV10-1 CASSESGAGPNTGELFF TGCGCCAGCAGTGAGTCGGGAGCGGGGCCGAACACCGGGGAGCTGTTTTTT
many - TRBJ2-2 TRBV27 CASSLYRGPYTGELFF TGTGCCAGCAGTTTATACCGCGGCCCCTACACCGGGGAGCTGTTTTTT
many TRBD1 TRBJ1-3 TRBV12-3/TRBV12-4 CASSRTGAVGNTIYF TGTGCCAGCAGCCGGACAGGGGCGGTAGGAAACACCATATATTTT
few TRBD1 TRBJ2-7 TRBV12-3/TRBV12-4 CASSYRGDSSSYEQYF TGTGCCAGCAGCTACAGGGGAGACTCTAGCTCCTACGAGCAGTACTTC
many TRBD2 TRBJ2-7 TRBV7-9 CASSSGLAEYEQYF TGTGCCAGCAGCTCGGGACTAGCAGAGTACGAGCAGTACTTC
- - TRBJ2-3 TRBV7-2 CASSSGTPVDTQYF TGTGCCAGCAGTTCAGGCACTCCAGTAGATACGCAGTATTTT
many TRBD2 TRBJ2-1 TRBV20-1 CSFRTSAEQKNEQFF TGCAGTTTTAGGACTAGCGCCGAACAGAAGAATGAGCAGTTCTTC
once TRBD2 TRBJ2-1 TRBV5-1 CASSFAGLADPGNEQFF TGCGCCAGCAGCTTCGCGGGACTAGCGGATCCCGGGAATGAGCAGTTCTTC
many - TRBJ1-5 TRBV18 CASSSSGNQPQHF TGTGCCAGCTCATCATCGGGCAATCAGCCCCAGCATTTT
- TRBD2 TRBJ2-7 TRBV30 CAWRPRTRPTYEQYF TGTGCCTGGAGGCCGAGGACTAGACCAACCTACGAGCAGTACTTC
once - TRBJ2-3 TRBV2 CASSVQGHLVTDTQYF TGTGCCAGCAGTGTTCAGGGGCATTTAGTCACAGATACGCAGTATTTT
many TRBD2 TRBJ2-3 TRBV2 CASGWREGADTQYF TGTGCCAGCGGCTGGCGGGAGGGCGCAGATACGCAGTATTTT
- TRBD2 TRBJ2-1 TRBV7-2 CASSHRTSGTNSNEQFF TGTGCCAGCAGCCATCGGACTAGCGGGACAAACTCCAATGAGCAGTTCTTC
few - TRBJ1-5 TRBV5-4 CASSLEGGAQHF TGTGCCAGCAGCTTGGAGGGTGGGGCCCAGCATTTT
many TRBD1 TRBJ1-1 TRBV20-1 CSASEGQLNTEAFF TGCAGTGCTAGCGAGGGACAGTTGAACACTGAAGCTTTCTTT
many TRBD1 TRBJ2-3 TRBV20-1 CSAPDRGRSDTQYF TGCAGTGCTCCTGACAGGGGGCGCTCAGATACGCAGTATTTT
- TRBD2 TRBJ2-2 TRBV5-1 CASSPELAGVNTGELFF TGCGCCAGCAGCCCAGAGCTAGCGGGCGTGAACACCGGGGAGCTGTTTTTT
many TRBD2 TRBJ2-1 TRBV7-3 CASSLGLASYNEQFF TGTGCCAGCAGCTTAGGACTAGCTTCCTACAATGAGCAGTTCTTC
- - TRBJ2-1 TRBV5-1 CASSPRGPSVDEQFF TGCGCCAGCAGCCCGCGTGGTCCTTCGGTAGATGAGCAGTTCTTC
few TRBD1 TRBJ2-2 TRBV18 CASSLQGASATGELFF TGTGCCAGCTCACTACAGGGGGCGAGCGCGACCGGGGAGCTGTTTTTT
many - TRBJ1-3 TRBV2 CASSDTSYTIYF TGTGCCAGCAGTGACACGTCTTACACCATATATTTT
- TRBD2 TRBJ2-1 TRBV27 CASGPGLAGGPEIDEQFF TGTGCCAGCGGGCCGGGACTAGCGGGAGGGCCTGAAATCGATGAGCAGTTCTTC
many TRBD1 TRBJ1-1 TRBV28 CASSLPIGGRDEAFF TGTGCCAGCAGCCTCCCGATAGGGGGCAGAGATGAAGCTTTCTTT
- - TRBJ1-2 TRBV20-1 CSARDRERGSTNYGYTF TGCAGTGCTAGAGATCGAGAGCGAGGGAGTACAAACTATGGCTACACCTTC
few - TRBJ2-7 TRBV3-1 CASSQASEQYF TGTGCCAGCAGCCAAGCATCCGAGCAGTACTTC
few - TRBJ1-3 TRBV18 CASSGLKNTIYF TGTGCCAGCTCGGGGCTGAAAAACACCATATATTTT
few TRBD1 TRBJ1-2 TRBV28 CASSLYRGQGGYTF TGTGCCAGCAGTCTATACAGGGGGCAGGGCGGCTACACCTTC
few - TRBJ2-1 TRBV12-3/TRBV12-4 CASGGRGPNEQFF TGTGCCAGCGGGGGACGGGGTCCAAATGAGCAGTTCTTC
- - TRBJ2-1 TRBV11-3 CASARRNNEQFF TGTGCCAGCGCAAGGAGGAACAATGAGCAGTTCTTC
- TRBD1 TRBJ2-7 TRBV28 CASSPGTERGFSYEQYF TGTGCCAGCAGCCCCGGGACAGAGAGGGGCTTCTCCTACGAGCAGTACTTC